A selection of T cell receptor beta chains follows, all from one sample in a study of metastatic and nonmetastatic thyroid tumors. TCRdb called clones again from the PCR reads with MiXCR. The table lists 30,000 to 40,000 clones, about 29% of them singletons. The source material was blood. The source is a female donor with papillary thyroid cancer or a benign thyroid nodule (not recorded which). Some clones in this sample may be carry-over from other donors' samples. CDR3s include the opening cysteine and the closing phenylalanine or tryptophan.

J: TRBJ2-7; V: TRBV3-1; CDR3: CASSHTGTGHEQYF
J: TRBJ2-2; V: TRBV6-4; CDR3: CASSDGTGATGELFF
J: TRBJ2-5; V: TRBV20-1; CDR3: CSAGSSGGKETQYF
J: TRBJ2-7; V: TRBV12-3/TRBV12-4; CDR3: CASSLWGQDLYEQYF
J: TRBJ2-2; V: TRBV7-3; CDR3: CASSSSGTWELFF
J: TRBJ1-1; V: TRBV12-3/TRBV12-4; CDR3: CASSLIELSAGAFF
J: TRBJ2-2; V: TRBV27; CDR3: CASSLRRQGLTGELFF
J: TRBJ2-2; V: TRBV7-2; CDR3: CASSRDRGSTGELFF
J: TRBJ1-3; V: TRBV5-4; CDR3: CASSLVGATGNTIYF
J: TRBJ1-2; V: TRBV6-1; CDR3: CASSERAYGYTF
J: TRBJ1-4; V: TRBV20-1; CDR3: CSASRDNLGEKLFF
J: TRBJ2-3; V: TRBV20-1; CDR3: CSGVRGADTQYF
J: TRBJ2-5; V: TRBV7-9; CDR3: CASSPRLGFCQDTQYF
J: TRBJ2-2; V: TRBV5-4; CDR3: CASSFAGGNTGELFF
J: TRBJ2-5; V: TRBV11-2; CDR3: CASSTPFGRGLQETQYF
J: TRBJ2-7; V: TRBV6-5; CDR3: CASSYSPAGVGAYEQYF
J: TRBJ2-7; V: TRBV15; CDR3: CATSRPSSAEAYEQYF
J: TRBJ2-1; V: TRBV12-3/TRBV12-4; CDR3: CASGTFSYNEQFF
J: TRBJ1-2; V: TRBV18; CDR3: CASSPQGNYGYTF
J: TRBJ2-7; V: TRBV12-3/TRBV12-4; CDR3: CASTSQGGTYEQYF
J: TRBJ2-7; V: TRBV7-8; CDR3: CASSGGTSGSYEQYF
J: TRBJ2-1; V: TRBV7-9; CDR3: CASSLGVTLGIQFF
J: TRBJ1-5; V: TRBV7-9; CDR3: CASSLGVLGNQPQHF
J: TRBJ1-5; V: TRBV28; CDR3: CASSPPQGARQPQHF
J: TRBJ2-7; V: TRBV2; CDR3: CASREKSPIYEQYF
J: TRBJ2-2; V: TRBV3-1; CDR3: CASSQDLNTGELFF
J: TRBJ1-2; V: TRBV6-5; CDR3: CASSYTGQGASNYGYTF
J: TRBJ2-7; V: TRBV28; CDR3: CASTSSGQAYEQYF
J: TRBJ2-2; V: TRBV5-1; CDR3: CASSLNPGATGELFF
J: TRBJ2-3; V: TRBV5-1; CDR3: CASSLVRSGRVPDTQYF
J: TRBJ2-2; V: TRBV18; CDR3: CASFLLPGELFF
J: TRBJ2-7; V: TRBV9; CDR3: CASSAGPSHRYEQYF
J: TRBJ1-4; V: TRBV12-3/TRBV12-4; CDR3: CASQTGVVYEKLFF
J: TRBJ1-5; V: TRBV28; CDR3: CAGRGRTNQPQHF
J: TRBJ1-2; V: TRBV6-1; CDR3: CASSPTARDCRGYTF
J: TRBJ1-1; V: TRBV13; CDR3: CASSYDRKNTEAFF
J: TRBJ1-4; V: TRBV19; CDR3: CASTSLGEGNEKLFF
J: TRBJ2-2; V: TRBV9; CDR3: CASSVQIGTDTGELFF
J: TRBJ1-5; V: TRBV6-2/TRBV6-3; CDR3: CASSTDGLSNQPQHF
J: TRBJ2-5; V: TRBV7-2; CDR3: CASSLFWASGVETQYF
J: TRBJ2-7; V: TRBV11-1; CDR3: CASSSSLAGASYEQYF
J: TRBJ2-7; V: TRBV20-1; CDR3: CSASELYEQYF
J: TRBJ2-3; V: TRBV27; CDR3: CASSPDTTDTQYF
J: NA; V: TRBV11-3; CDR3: CHQLRRGYVQFF
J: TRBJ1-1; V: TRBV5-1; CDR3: CASSLLVDGDTEAFF
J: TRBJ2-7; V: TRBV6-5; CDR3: CASSYSDTGPSSDQYF
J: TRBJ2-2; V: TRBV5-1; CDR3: CASSFGRNTGELFF
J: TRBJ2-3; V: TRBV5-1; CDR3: CASSLGQGGDTQYF
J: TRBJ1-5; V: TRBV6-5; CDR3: CASSYGLGQPQHF
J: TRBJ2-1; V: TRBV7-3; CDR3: CASSSQGGAGNEQFF
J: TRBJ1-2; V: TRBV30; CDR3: CAWNLAGTTNYGYTF